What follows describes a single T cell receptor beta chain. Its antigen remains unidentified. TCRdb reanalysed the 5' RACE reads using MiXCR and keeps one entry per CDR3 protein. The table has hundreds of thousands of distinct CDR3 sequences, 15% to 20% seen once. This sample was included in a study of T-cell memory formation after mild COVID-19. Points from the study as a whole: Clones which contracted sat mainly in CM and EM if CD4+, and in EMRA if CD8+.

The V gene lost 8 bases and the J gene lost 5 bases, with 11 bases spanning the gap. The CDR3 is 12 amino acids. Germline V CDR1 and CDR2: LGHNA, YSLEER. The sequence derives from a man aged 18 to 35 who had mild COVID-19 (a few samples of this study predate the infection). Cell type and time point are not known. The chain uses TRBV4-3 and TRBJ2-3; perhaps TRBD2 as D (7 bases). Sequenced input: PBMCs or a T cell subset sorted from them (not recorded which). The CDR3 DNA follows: TGCGCCAGCGGGGGGGCAGGAGATACGCAGTATTTT. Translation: CASGGAGDTQYF.